Reported below is one TCR beta chain. How the authors handled the data: Researchers report that nucleated cell counts were estimated from reference gene primer amplification. The assay was immunoSEQ multiplex PCR, and TCRdb's table has in-frame clones only and misses some. V and J calls and clone size are as listed in that table; D and trimming were resolved from the DNA. Of 75,000 to 100,000 clones detected, more than 65% appear once; the ten largest clones hold 4.4%. The sample is drawn from a study of blood T cell repertoires in COVID-19. Study-wide context: The United States, Italy and Spain supplied acute and convalescent COVID-19 samples. PBMCs, B-cell-depleted T cells, or T cells provided the cDNA or gDNA that made up the material.

Germline assignment: CDR1 SNHLY and CDR2 FYNNEI. There are 17 residues in the CDR3. After removal of 6 bases from V and 3 bases from J, the junction contained 15 bases not matched to a gene. This clonotype originated in a man between 60 and 70 years old with acute or convalescent COVID-19. What was sequenced was peripheral blood. This chain joins TRBV2 and TRBJ1-2; 8 bases map to TRBD1. The CDR3 sequence is CASRSRAQGADYYGYTF. The CDR3 DNA is TGTGCCAGCAGGTCAAGGGCGCAGGGGGCGGATTACTATGGCTACACCTTC.